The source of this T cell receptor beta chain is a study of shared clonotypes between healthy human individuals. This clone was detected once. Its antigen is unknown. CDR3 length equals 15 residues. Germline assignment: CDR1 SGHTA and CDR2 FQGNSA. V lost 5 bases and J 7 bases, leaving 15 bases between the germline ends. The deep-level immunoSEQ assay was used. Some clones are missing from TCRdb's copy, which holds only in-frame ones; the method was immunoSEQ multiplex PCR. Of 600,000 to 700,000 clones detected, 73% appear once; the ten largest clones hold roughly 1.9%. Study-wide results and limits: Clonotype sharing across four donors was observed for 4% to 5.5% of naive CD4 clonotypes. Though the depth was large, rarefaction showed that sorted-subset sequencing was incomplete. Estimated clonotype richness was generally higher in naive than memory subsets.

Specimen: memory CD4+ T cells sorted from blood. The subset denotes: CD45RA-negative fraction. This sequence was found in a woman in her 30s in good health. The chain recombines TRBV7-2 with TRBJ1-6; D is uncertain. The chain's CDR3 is CASSAAGDANSPLHF. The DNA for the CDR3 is TGTGCCAGCAGCGCCGCCGGGGATGCGAATTCACCCCTCCACTTT.